This is a list of T cell receptor beta chains from one sample in a study of shared clonotypes between healthy human individuals. Sequencing used immunoSEQ multiplex PCR; TCRdb keeps in-frame clones, though not all of them. The table lists hundreds of thousands of clones, 96% of them singletons. Material for sequencing was naive CD8+ T cells sorted from blood. Receptors were obtained from a man younger than 45 in good health. Each CDR3 is given without its conserved first and last residue. D genes are given only for firm matches. Only part of the rows carry a size: once, few, many, or a class if the clone is expanded.

>TRBV11-2|TRBD2|.
ASSLQAGVWDEQF
>TRBV7-9|.|.
ASSFPPGVDYGYT
>TRBV14|TRBD2|.
ASSPYSGNSDTQY
>TRBV5-4|TRBD2|.
ASSFQVGLAAHNEQF
>TRBV10-3|TRBD1|.
AISEGTGGSSYEQY
>TRBV7-9|.|.
ASSYPLVEDEQY
>TRBV7-9|.|.
ASSFWSNTGELF
>TRBV29-1|TRBD1|.
SVEVRDSYGYT
>TRBV5-4|TRBD2|.
ASSLGLGTSDTDTQY
>TRBV7-8|TRBD1|.
ASSSRPGQGNTGELF
>TRBV7-9|TRBD1|.
ASSPGAGGFQGETQY
>TRBV9|.|.
ASSVEGRGPDTQY
>TRBV6-5|.|.
ASSYGGKPYEQY
>TRBV27|TRBD2|.
ATRLLAGVGETQY
>TRBV5-4|.|.
ASSFGQVQETQY
>TRBV15|TRBD2|.
ATSSGGEGEQF
>TRBV7-3|.|.
ASSLQGNYGYT
>TRBV7-9|.|.
ASSSPQGTEAF
>TRBV5-1|.|.
ASSLGRTDTQY
>TRBV13|.|.
ASSLMTQSSYNEQF
>TRBV7-9|.|.
ASSFSGGADYGYT
>TRBV5-1|TRBD2|.
ASSRMGREAYNEQF
>TRBV29-1|.|.
SVEDGTAYEQY
>TRBV30|.|once
AWSVLGTNRGNQPQH
>TRBV28|.|.
ASSVGVHEQY
>TRBV7-2|.|.
ASSAYRSSYEQY
>TRBV28|.|.
ASSYPGSNSPLH
>TRBV2|.|.
ASSRGGQFYSNQPQH
>TRBV4-3|TRBD2|.
ASSQGLAVTDTQY
>TRBV4-1|.|.
ASSQGVWEF
>TRBV7-9|TRBD1|.
ASSSTGTGGVNTGELF
>TRBV6-4|.|.
ASSEGGAPGYNEQF
>TRBV5-4|.|.
ASRWMNTEAF
>TRBV5-4|.|.
ASSRESSGNTIY
>TRBV7-9|.|.
ASRRGSYNEQF